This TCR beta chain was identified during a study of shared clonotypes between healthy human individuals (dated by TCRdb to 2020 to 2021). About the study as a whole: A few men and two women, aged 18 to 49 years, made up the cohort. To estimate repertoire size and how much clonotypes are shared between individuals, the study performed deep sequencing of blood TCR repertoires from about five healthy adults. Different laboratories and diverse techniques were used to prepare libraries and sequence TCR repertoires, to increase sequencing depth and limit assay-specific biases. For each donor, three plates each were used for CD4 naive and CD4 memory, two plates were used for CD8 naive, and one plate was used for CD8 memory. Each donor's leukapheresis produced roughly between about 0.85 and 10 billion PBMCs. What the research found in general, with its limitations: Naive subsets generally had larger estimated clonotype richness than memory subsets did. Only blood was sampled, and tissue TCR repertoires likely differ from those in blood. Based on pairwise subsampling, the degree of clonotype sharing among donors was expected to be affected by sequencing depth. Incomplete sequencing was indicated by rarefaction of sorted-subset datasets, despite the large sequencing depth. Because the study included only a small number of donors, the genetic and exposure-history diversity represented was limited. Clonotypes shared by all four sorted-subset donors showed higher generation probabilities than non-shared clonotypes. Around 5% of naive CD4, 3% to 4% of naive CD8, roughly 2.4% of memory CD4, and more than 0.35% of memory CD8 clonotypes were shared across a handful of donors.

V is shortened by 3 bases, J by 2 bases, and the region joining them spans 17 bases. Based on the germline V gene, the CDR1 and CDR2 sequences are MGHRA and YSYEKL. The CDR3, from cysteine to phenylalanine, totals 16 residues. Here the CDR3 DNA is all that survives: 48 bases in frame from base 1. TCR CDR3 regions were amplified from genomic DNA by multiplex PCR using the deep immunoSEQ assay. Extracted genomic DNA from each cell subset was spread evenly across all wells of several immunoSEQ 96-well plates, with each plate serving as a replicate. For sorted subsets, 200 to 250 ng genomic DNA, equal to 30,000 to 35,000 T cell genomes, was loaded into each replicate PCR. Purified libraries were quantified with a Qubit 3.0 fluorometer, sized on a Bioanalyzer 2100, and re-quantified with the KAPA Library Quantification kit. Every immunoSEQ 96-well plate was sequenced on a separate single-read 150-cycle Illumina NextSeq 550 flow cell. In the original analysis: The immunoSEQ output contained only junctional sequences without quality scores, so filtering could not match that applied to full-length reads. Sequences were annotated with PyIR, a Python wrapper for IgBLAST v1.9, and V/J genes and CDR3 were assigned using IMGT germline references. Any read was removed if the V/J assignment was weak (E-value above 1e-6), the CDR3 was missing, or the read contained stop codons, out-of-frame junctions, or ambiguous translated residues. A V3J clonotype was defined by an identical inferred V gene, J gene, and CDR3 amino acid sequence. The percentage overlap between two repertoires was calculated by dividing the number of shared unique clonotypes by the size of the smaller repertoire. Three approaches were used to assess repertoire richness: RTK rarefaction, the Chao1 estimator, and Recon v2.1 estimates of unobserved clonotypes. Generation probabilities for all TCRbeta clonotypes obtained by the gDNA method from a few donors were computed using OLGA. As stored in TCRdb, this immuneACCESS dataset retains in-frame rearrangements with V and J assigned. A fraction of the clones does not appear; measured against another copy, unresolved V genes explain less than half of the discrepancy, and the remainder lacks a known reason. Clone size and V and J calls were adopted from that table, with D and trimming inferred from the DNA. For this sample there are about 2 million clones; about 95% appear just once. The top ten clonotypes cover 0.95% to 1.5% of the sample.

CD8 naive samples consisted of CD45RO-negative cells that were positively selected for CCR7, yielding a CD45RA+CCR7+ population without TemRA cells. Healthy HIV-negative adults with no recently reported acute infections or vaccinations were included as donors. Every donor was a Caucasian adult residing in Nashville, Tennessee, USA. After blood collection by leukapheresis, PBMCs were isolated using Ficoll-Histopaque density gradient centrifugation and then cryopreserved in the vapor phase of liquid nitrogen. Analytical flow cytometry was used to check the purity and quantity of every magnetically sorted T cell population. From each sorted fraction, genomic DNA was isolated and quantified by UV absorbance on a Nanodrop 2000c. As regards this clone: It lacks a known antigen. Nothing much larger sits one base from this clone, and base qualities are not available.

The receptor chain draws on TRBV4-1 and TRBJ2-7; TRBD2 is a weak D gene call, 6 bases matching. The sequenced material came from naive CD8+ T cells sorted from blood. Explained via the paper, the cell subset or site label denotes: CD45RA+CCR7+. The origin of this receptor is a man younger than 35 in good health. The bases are TGCGCCAGCAGCCAGATCTGGACTGGGGAGGCCTACGAGCAGTACTTC. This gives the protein CASSQIWTGEAYEQYF.